Each of the 24 T cell receptor beta chains below was sequenced from the same sample in a study of blood T cell repertoires in COVID-19. Produced via immunoSEQ multiplex PCR; TCRdb's table is partial and in-frame only. This table holds about 220,000 clones, less than 85% found once. The sample was peripheral blood. The receptors shown here come from a woman aged 80 or older with acute or convalescent COVID-19.

The chain employs TRBV12-5 and TRBJ1-1; the D is unclear. CDR1 and CDR2 (germline): LGHNT, FRNRAP. V gave up 0 bases and J gave up 8 bases, with 4 bases separating them. The CDR3 spans 11 residues. Here the CDR3 DNA reads TGTGCTAGTGGTTTGGTACAAGAAGCTTTCTTT. The encoded protein is CASGLVQEAFF.

This clone occurred once. The genes are TRBV7-2 and TRBJ1-5, with 9 nucleotides matching TRBD1. The length of the CDR3 is 15 residues. Unmatched junction bases numbered 4, after V lost 2 bases and J lost 5 bases. CDR1 is SGHTA and CDR2 is FQGNSA in the germline V gene. CDR3 residues: CASSLQDRGDQPQHF. CDR3 DNA sequence: TGTGCCAGCAGCTTACAGGACAGGGGCGATCAGCCCCAGCATTTT. The whole variable domain, remainder taken from reference TRBV7-2 and TRBJ1-5, is GAGVSQSPSNKVTEKGKDVELRCDPISGHTALYWYRQSLGQGLEFLIYFQGNSAPDKSGLPSDRFSAERTGGSVSTLTIQRTQQEDSAVYLCASSLQDRGDQPQHFGDGTRLSIL.

The V and J genes are TRBV3-1 (or the pseudogene TRBV3-2) and TRBJ2-3; 9 bases align to TRBD2. CDR1 and CDR2 from the germline V gene are LGHDT and YNNKEL (reference sequence). The trim removed 0 bases at V and 2 bases at J, leaving 6 bases unmatched. The CDR3 sequence is 17 residues long. DNA of the CDR3: TGTGCCAGCAGCCAAGAACGGAGCGGGGGGACCACAGATACGCAGTATTTT. Translation: CASSQERSGGTTDTQYF.

This chain joins TRBV3-1 (or the pseudogene TRBV3-2) and TRBJ2-2; D uncertain. V was trimmed by 1 base and J by 1 base, leaving 10 bases between them. This CDR3 has 16 amino acids. Germline values: CDR1 LGHDT, CDR2 YNNKEL (reference sequence). The CDR3 reads CASSQGFSKNTGELFF. In DNA form, the CDR3 reads TGTGCCAGCAGCCAAGGTTTTTCTAAGAACACCGGGGAGCTGTTTTTT.

The V and J genes are TRBV11-3 and TRBJ2-1; 11 bases line up with TRBD2. J lost 8 bases, V lost 5 bases, and 11 bases had no gene match. CDR3 length: 16 residues. CDR1 is SGHNT and CDR2 is YENEEA in the germline V gene. The CDR3 protein is CASSQRTSGYVDEQFF. The CDR3 DNA reads as TGTGCCAGCAGCCAGAGGACTAGCGGGTATGTAGATGAGCAGTTCTTC. The full variable domain, rest sourced from reference TRBV11-3 and TRBJ2-1, is EAGVVQSPRYKIIEKKQPVAFWCNPISGHNTLYWYLQNLGQGPELLIRYENEEAVDDSQLPKDRFSAERLKGVDSTLKIQPAELGDSAVYLCASSQRTSGYVDEQFFGPGTRLTVL.

The rearrangement joins TRBV5-1 to TRBJ1-6; possibly TRBD1 for D (6 bases). CDR3 length: 15 residues. Trimming left V 4 bases short and J 9 bases short, with 17 bases between. CDR1 is SGHRS and CDR2 is YFSETQ in the germline V gene. The DNA of the CDR3 is TGCGCCAGCAGCCCCGAAGGACAGATGGGTTCACCCCTCCACTTT. It codes for CASSPEGQMGSPLHF. Based on the CDR3 plus reference TRBV5-1 and TRBJ1-6, the full variable domain is KAGVTQTPRYLIKTRGQQVTLSCSPISGHRSVSWYQQTPGQGLQFLFEYFSETQRNKGNFPGRFSGRQFSNSRSEMNVSTLELGDSALYLCASSPEGQMGSPLHFGNGTRLTVT.

This clone was picked up one time. V and J are TRBV28 and TRBJ1-1, with D possibly matching TRBD1 (6 bases). CDR1 is MDHEN, CDR2 SYDVKM, per germline. The CDR3 totals 16 residues. Trimming took off 5 bases at V and 4 bases at J, with 20 bases between the two ends. CDR3 residues: CASSQSGGPGPTEAFF. The CDR3 DNA sequence: TGTGCCAGCAGTCAATCGGGGGGCCCAGGTCCCACTGAAGCTTTCTTT.

Comment on this clone: Other DNA sequences in this sample translate to the same CDR3. This chain joins TRBV5-4 and TRBJ2-7; unclear D gene. Germline-derived CDR1 and CDR2 are SGHNT and YYREEE (reference sequence). This CDR3 contains 13 residues. V was shortened by 1 base and J by 4 bases, with 9 bases between the two germline ends. The CDR3 protein is CASSLRGSYEQYF. The CDR3 coding sequence is TGTGCCAGCAGCTTGAGAGGTAGTTACGAGCAGTACTTC.

V usage is TRBV2 and J usage is TRBJ1-5; 9 nucleotides align to TRBD1. After removal of 6 bases from V and 8 bases from J, the junction contained 11 bases not matched to a gene. Germline loops: CDR1 SNHLY, CDR2 FYNNEI. This CDR3 has 15 amino acids. The CDR3 region has the DNA TGTGCCAGCAGCAAAGTTACAGGGGGCTGGGAGCCCCAGCATTTT. It specifies CASSKVTGGWEPQHF.

This sequence joins TRBV6-5 and TRBJ2-5; TRBD1 matches at 8 bases. The junction had 7 bases not matched to a gene; V was cut back by 5 bases and J by 5 bases. Per germline, CDR1 MNHEY and CDR2 SVGAGI. This CDR3 is 14 amino acids long. CDR3 in amino acids: CASSPGQGKETQYF. DNA of the CDR3: TGTGCCAGCAGTCCAGGACAGGGAAAGGAGACCCAGTACTTC.

This clone was detected only a few times. CDR3 region: CASRIQGYGGTEAFF. The DNA for the CDR3 is TGTGCCAGTAGGATACAGGGATACGGGGGGACTGAAGCTTTCTTT. V and J are TRBV19 and TRBJ1-1; a possible D gene is TRBD1 (6 bases). CDR1 and CDR2 (germline): LNHDA, SQIVND (reference sequence). This CDR3 spans 15 amino acids. V lost 6 bases, J lost 5 bases, and 19 bases lay in between.

This chain joins TRBV7-8 and TRBJ2-1, with D perhaps TRBD1 (5 bases). Trimming removed 4 bases at V and 7 bases at J, with 17 bases between. The germline V gene encodes CDR1 SGHVS and CDR2 FQNEAQ. The CDR3 runs to 15 residues. CDR3 DNA sequence: TGTGCCAGCAGCTCCGTGGACATCGTGGGAAATGAGCAGTTCTTC. Its protein product is CASSSVDIVGNEQFF.

The V call is TRBV2, the J call TRBJ2-1; 8 bases agree with TRBD1. V lost 0 bases and J lost 10; bases outside the gene matches: 5. Germline CDR1 reads SNHLY; CDR2 reads FYNNEI. The CDR3 contains 14 residues. The CDR3 sequence is CASSEARQGAEQFF. In DNA, the CDR3 is TGTGCCAGCAGTGAAGCGCGGCAGGGGGCAGAGCAGTTCTTC. The variable domain in full, with the rest retrieved from reference TRBV2 and TRBJ2-1, is EPEVTQTPSHQVTQMGQEVILRCVPISNHLYFYWYRQILGQKVEFLVSFYNNEISEKSEIFDDQFSVERPDGSNFTLKIRSTKLEDSAMYFCASSEARQGAEQFFGPGTRLTVL.

This clone was counted a single time. CDR3 coding DNA: TGTGCCAGCAGCTCTGGGACAGGGGGATCTTACTATGGCTACACCTTC. Protein product: CASSSGTGGSYYGYTF. This chain uses TRBV5-4 with TRBJ1-2, with 11 bases aligning to TRBD1. CDR1 and CDR2 (germline): SGHNT, YYREEE (reference sequence). The CDR3 runs 16 residues. Unmatched junction bases numbered 7, after V lost 3 bases and J lost 3 bases.

The genes are TRBV6-2 or TRBV6-3 and TRBJ1-5; 10 bases map to TRBD1. CDR3 length equals 19 residues. The germline CDR1 and CDR2 sequences are MNHEY and SVGEGT. Trimming took 5 bases from V and 0 from J; bases not matched to a gene: 13. The CDR3 loop is CASSPHGRTGGPSNQPQHF. In nucleotides, the CDR3 is TGTGCCAGCAGTCCCCACGGCCGGACAGGGGGGCCTAGCAATCAGCCCCAGCATTTT.

This clone has only one observation. The rearrangement links TRBV18 to TRBJ2-1; tentatively, D is TRBD2 (5 bases). The CDR3 sequence is 16 residues long. V lost 0 bases and J lost 2, with 11 bases in between. CDR1 is KGHSH, CDR2 LQKENI, per germline. The CDR3 reads CASSPPRGRTYNEQFF. The CDR3 DNA reads TGTGCCAGCTCACCACCGAGAGGGCGGACCTACAATGAGCAGTTCTTC. Combining the CDR3 with reference TRBV18 and TRBJ2-1 gives the whole variable domain NAGVMQNPRHLVRRRGQEARLRCSPMKGHSHVYWYRQLPEEGLKFMVYLQKENIIDESGMPKERFSAEFPKEGPSILRIQQVVRGDSAAYFCASSPPRGRTYNEQFFGPGTRLTVL.

This clone was seen a single time. The V and J genes are TRBV6-5 and TRBJ2-7; TRBD1 agrees at 8 bases. CDR3 size: 15 residues. Trimming removed 0 bases from V and 3 bases from J; junction bases left unmatched: 4. Germline CDR1 reads MNHEY; CDR2 reads SVGAGI. CDR3 nucleotide sequence: TGTGCCAGCAGTTACTCGGCAGGGGGCGGCTACGAGCAGTACTTC. Translated: CASSYSAGGGYEQYF.

The gene calls are TRBV5-1 and TRBJ2-1, with 8 nucleotides matching TRBD1. V shed 1 base and J 5 bases; nucleotides not matched to a gene: 5. CDR1 is SGHRS and CDR2 is YFSETQ in the germline V gene. This CDR3 is 15 amino acids long. The CDR3 bases are TGCGCCAGCAGCTTGCAGACAGGGGAAAACAATGAGCAGTTCTTC. It is translated as CASSLQTGENNEQFF.

In its sample, this clone was seen a few times. This sequence joins TRBV18 and TRBJ1-2, with TRBD1 identical over 11 bases. V gave up 6 bases and J gave up 7 bases; unmatched junction bases: 10. The CDR3 consists of 15 residues. The germline V gene encodes CDR1 KGHSH and CDR2 LQKENI. CDR3 in DNA: TGTGCCAGCTCCAGCCTAGGGACAGGGGGTCTTGGCTACACCTTC. Residues: CASSSLGTGGLGYTF.

This chain links TRBV10-1 with TRBJ1-1, with a weak D call TRBD1 (5 bases). This CDR3 is 14 amino acids long. Germline CDR1 reads WNHNN; CDR2 reads SYGVQD (reference sequence). The germline V and J ends were trimmed by 8 bases and 1 base, with 14 bases remaining between them. In nucleotides, the CDR3 is TGCGCCAGCCTTAGTGGGGGGTCGAACACTGAAGCTTTCTTT. Its protein product is CASLSGGSNTEAFF.

The chain employs TRBV9 and TRBJ1-2; TRBD1 matches 9 bases. The V and J ends lost 0 bases and 3 bases, in that order; junction bases with no gene match: 0. The CDR3 contains 14 residues. Germline lookup yields CDR1 SGDLS and CDR2 YYNGEE. The chain's CDR3 is CASSVGQGDYGYTF. The CDR3 DNA is TGTGCCAGCAGCGTAGGACAGGGGGACTATGGCTACACCTTC.

This clone occurred many times. The rearrangement uses TRBV9 and TRBJ2-5; 12 positions match TRBD2. From germline, CDR1 is SGDLS and CDR2 YYNGEE. This CDR3 has 16 residues. V gave up 2 bases and J gave up 5 bases; unmatched junction bases: 7. The CDR3 coding sequence is TGTGCCAGCAGCGTCGAGCTAGCGGGGGGGTGGGAGACCCAGTACTTC. Its translation is CASSVELAGGWETQYF.

The V call is TRBV28, the J call TRBJ1-2, with D uncertain. The V gene's germline CDR1 is MDHEN and CDR2 SYDVKM. The CDR3 sequence is 14 residues long. Trimming pared 3 bases from V and 4 bases from J, leaving 12 bases between. CDR3 loop: CASSLAGFGYGYTF. DNA of the CDR3: TGTGCCAGCAGTTTGGCGGGCTTCGGCTATGGCTACACCTTC.

Notes on this clone: This sample includes further DNA sequences coding for the same CDR3. The chain uses TRBV3-1 (or the pseudogene TRBV3-2) and TRBJ2-7; D ambiguous. CDR3 length: 15 amino acids. Germline-derived CDR1 and CDR2 are LGHDT and YNNKEL (reference sequence). V was clipped by 0 bases and J by 0 bases, with 9 bases between them. The CDR3 loop is CASSQDLAVSYEQYF. CDR3 bases: TGTGCCAGCAGCCAAGACCTGGCAGTCTCCTACGAGCAGTACTTC.